These 16 T cell receptor beta chains came from one sample sequenced in a study of blood T cell repertoires in COVID-19. Profiling relied on immunoSEQ multiplex PCR, and the TCRdb table lists in-frame clones only, not all of them. Of about 160,000 clones listed, 80% are singletons. Specimen: PBMCs or T cells enriched from blood (not recorded which). Every receptor here comes from a man in his forties or fifties who had recovered from COVID-19.

V gene TRBV4-2 combines with J gene TRBJ2-5, with D hard to call. V gave up 0 bases and J gave up 2 bases, with 10 bases separating them. Germline CDR1 reads LGHNA; CDR2 reads YNFKEQ. This CDR3 has 15 residues. CDR3 bases: TGTGCCAGCAGCCAAGACGGGTACTATCAAGAGACCCAGTACTTC. Protein sequence: CASSQDGYYQETQYF.

The chain couples TRBV10-3 to TRBJ2-5, with 12 bases identical to TRBD2. There are 15 residues in the CDR3. V shed 4 bases and J 5 bases; nucleotides not matched to a gene: 5. Germline CDR1 and CDR2: ENHRY and SYGVKD. CDR3 protein: CAISVTSGGRETQYF. For the CDR3, the DNA is TGTGCCATCAGTGTGACTAGCGGGGGTAGGGAGACCCAGTACTTC.

This clone turned up a few times. The genes are TRBV2 and TRBJ1-6; D is uncertain. Deletions cut 6 bases from V and 7 bases from J, with 4 bases between. From germline, CDR1 is SNHLY and CDR2 FYNNEI. This CDR3 region has 11 residues. The CDR3 bases are TGTGCCAGCAGCCTCAATTCACCCCTCCACTTT. Residues: CASSLNSPLHF.

To note about this clone: In the same sample, other DNA sequences code for this CDR3. The V gene is TRBV2, the J gene TRBJ2-3; 13 bases fit TRBD2. From germline, CDR1 is SNHLY and CDR2 FYNNEI. With 5 bases clipped from V and 1 base from J, the junction kept 6 bases outside the gene matches. The CDR3 spans 17 residues. The DNA for the CDR3 is TGTGCCAGCAGTCGTTGGACTAGCGGGGGTGGCACAGATACGCAGTATTTT. This sequence encodes CASSRWTSGGGTDTQYF.

This clone occurred a few times. The chain has TRBV3-1 (or the pseudogene TRBV3-2) and TRBJ1-2; no definite D call. This CDR3 contains 13 residues. Germline CDR1 reads LGHDT; CDR2 reads YNNKEL (reference sequence). Trimming cost V 3 bases and J 6 bases, with 11 bases left between them. The DNA for the CDR3 is TGTGCCAGCAGCCAGCGGGAGTATAATGGCTACACCTTC. This translates into CASSQREYNGYTF.

This clone appeared a few times. The chain uses TRBV29-1 and TRBJ1-1; maybe TRBD1 (5 bases). V lost 4 bases and J 1 base, leaving 13 bases between the germline ends. The germline CDR1 and CDR2 sequences are SQVTM and ANQGSEA. This CDR3 spans 14 amino acids. Here the CDR3 DNA reads TGCAGCGTTGGAAGACAGTCCAAGAACACTGAAGCTTTCTTT. Its translation: CSVGRQSKNTEAFF. Full variable domain (remainder filled in from reference TRBV29-1 and TRBJ1-1): SAVISQKPSRDICQRGTSLTIQCQVDSQVTMMFWYRQQPGQSLTLIATANQGSEATYESGFVIDKFPISRPNLTFSTLTVSNMSPEDSSIYLCSVGRQSKNTEAFFGQGTRLTVV.

V and J are TRBV3-1 (or the pseudogene TRBV3-2) and TRBJ2-7; no reliable D call. Per the germline V gene, CDR1 is LGHDT and CDR2 is YNNKEL (reference sequence). This CDR3 has 14 amino acids. V was trimmed by 3 bases and J by 1 base, leaving 10 bases between them. This chain's CDR3 is CASSHSSGSYEQYV. The CDR3 DNA sequence: TGTGCCAGCAGCCATTCTAGTGGATCCTACGAGCAGTACGTC.

The V and J genes are TRBV5-8 and TRBJ2-5; 8 bases map to TRBD2. This CDR3 is 15 amino acids long. V trimming: 3 bases; J trimming: 4 bases; junction bases outside the gene matches: 8. The V gene's germline CDR1 is SGHTS and CDR2 YDEGEE. In DNA, the CDR3 is TGTGCCAGCAGCTCGGAGTGGCGGGGGGCAGAGACCCAGTACTTC. It is translated as CASSSEWRGAETQYF.

V and J are TRBV6-5 and TRBJ1-2; 11 bases match TRBD1. Losses at the gene ends were 0 bases for V and 6 bases for J; bases not matched to a gene: 3. Germline lookup yields CDR1 MNHEY and CDR2 SVGAGI. CDR3 size: 15 residues. The chain's CDR3 is CASSYSDRGRHGYTF. CDR3 nucleotide sequence: TGTGCCAGCAGTTACTCGGACAGGGGGCGTCATGGCTACACCTTC.

The V and J genes are TRBV27 and TRBJ2-4, with 8 positions matching TRBD2. With V trimmed by 6 bases and J by 3 bases, 7 bases remained unmatched. The CDR3 length is 15 residues. Germline V CDR1 and CDR2: MNHEY, SMNVEV (reference sequence). The CDR3 reads CASSRGGTVKNIQYF. The CDR3 DNA sequence: TGTGCCAGCAGCCGCGGGGGGACGGTCAAAAACATTCAGTACTTC.

The rearrangement uses TRBV24-1 and TRBJ2-1, with 10 bases identical to TRBD1. Looked up from germline, CDR1 is KGHDR and CDR2 is SFDVKD. Trimming at V came to 9 bases and at J to 7 bases, leaving 8 bases not matched to a gene. CDR3 length: 14 residues. This CDR3 reads CATSGTGVVNEQFF. Here the CDR3 DNA reads TGTGCCACCTCCGGGACAGGGGTTGTTAATGAGCAGTTCTTC.

J is TRBJ2-7 and V is TRBV24-1, with 7 positions matching TRBD1. Germline CDR1 KGHDR, CDR2 SFDVKD. The CDR3 has 16 amino acids. V shed 0 bases, J shed 0 bases, and the junction held 4 bases outside the gene matches. The DNA of the CDR3 is TGTGCCACCAGTGATTTGCAGAACAGGGGCTCCTACGAGCAGTACGTC. It encodes CATSDLQNRGSYEQYV.

The V gene is TRBV5-1, the J gene TRBJ2-3; the match to TRBD2 covers 13 bases. With V trimmed by 3 bases and J by 6 bases, 4 bases remained unmatched. Per the germline V gene, CDR1 is SGHRS and CDR2 is YFSETQ. CDR3 length: 15 residues. CDR3 in amino acids: CASSSGLAGVDTQYF. In DNA form, the CDR3 reads TGCGCCAGCAGCTCAGGACTAGCGGGGGTCGATACGCAGTATTTT.

The chain employs TRBV29-1 and TRBJ1-2; a possible D gene is TRBD1 (5 bases). This CDR3 contains 13 residues. V was pared by 7 bases and J by 6 bases, with 18 bases between. Germline-derived CDR1 and CDR2 are SQVTM and ANQGSEA. CDR3 nucleotides: TGCAGCGCCGGAGATAGGACACCCAATGGCTACACCTTC. This sequence encodes CSAGDRTPNGYTF. Supplemented by reference TRBV29-1 and TRBJ1-2, the full variable domain reads SAVISQKPSRDICQRGTSLTIQCQVDSQVTMMFWYRQQPGQSLTLIATANQGSEATYESGFVIDKFPISRPNLTFSTLTVSNMSPEDSSIYLCSAGDRTPNGYTFGSGTRLTVV.

The genes are TRBV25-1 and TRBJ2-5; TRBD1 aligns across 9 bases. Looked up from germline, CDR1 is MGHDK and CDR2 is SYGVNS. Trimming at V came to 6 bases and at J to 6 bases, leaving 5 bases not matched to a gene. This CDR3 is 13 amino acids long. This CDR3 reads CASRETGGKTQYF. In DNA form, the CDR3 reads TGTGCCAGCAGGGAGACAGGGGGAAAGACCCAGTACTTC.

The chain links TRBV10-3 to TRBJ1-1; maybe TRBD1 (5 bases). The V end was cut by 0 bases, the J end by 1 base, with 9 bases between. The CDR3 consists of 15 residues. The germline gives CDR1 ENHRY, CDR2 SYGVKD. CDR3 residues: CAISESRDRNTEAFF. The CDR3 region has the DNA TGTGCCATCAGTGAGTCGAGAGACAGGAACACTGAAGCTTTCTTT.